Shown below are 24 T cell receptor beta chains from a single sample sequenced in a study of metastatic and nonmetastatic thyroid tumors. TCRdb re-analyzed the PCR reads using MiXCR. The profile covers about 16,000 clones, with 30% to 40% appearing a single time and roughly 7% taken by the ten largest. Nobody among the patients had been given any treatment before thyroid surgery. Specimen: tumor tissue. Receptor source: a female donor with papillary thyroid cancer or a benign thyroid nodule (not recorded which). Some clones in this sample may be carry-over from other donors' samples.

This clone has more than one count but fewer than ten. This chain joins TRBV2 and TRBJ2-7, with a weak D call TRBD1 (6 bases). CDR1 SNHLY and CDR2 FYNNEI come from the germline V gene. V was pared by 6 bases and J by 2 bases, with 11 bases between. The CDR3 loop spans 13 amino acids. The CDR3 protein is CASSGTKTYEQYF. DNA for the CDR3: TGTGCCAGCAGCGGGACAAAGACCTACGAGCAGTACTTC.

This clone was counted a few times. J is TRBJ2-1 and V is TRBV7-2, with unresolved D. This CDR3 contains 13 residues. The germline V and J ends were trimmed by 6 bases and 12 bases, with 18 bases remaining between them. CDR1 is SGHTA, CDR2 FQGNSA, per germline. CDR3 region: CASSHGYPSPQFF. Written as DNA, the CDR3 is TGTGCCAGCAGTCACGGATACCCCTCTCCGCAGTTCTTC.

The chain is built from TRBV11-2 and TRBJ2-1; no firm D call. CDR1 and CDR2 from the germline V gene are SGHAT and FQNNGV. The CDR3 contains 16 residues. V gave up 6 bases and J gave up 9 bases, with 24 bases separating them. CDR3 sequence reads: CASSKTKTTIGSEQFF. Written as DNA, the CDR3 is TGTGCCAGCAGTAAAACCAAGACAACGATAGGTAGTGAGCAGTTCTTC.

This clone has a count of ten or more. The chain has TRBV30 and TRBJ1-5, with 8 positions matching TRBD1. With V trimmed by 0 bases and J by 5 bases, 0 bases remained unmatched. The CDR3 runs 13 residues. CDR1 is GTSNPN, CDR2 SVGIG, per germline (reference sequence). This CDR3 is CAWSVQGDQPQHF. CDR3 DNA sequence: TGTGCCTGGAGTGTACAGGGGGATCAGCCCCAGCATTTT. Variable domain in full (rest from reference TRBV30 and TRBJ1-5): SQTIHQWPATLVQPVGSPLSLECTVEGTSNPNLYWYRQAAGRGLQLLFYSVGIGQISSEVPQNLSASRPQDRQFILSSKKLLLSDSGFYLCAWSVQGDQPQHFGDGTRLSIL.

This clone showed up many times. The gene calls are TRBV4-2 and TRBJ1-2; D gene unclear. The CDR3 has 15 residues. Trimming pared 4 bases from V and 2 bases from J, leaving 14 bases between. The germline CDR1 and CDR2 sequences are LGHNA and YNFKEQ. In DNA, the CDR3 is TGTGCCAGCAGCCCGAGGCAGAACCTAAACTATGGCTACACCTTC. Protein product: CASSPRQNLNYGYTF.

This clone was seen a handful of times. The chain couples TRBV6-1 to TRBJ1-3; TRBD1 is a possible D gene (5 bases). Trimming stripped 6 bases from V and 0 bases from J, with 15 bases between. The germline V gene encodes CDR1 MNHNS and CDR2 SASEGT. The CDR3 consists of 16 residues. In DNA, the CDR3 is TGTGCCAGCAGGATGAAAGGGGAGAACTCTGGAAACACCATATATTTT. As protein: CASRMKGENSGNTIYF.

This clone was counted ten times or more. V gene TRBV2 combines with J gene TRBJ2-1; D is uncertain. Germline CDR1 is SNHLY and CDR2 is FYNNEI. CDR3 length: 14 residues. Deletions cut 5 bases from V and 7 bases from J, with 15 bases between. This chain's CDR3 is CASSYYGPRNEQFF. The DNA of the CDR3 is TGTGCCAGCAGTTACTACGGGCCGCGGAATGAGCAGTTCTTC.

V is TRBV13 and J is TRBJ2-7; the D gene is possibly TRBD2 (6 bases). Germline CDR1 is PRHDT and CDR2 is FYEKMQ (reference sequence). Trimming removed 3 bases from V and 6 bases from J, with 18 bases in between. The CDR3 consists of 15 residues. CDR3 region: CASSLSGRHPLEQYF. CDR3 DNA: TGTGCCAGCAGCTTGTCCGGGAGACATCCTCTCGAGCAGTACTTC.

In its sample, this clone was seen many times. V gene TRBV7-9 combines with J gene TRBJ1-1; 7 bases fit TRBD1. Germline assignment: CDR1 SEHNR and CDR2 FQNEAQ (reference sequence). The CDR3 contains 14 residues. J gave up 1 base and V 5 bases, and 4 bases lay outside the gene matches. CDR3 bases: TGTGCCAGCAGCCCGCGGACAGGGAACACTGAAGCTTTCTTT. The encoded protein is CASSPRTGNTEAFF. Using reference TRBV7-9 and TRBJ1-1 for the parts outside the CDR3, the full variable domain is DTGVSQNPRHKITKRGQNVTFRCDPISEHNRLYWYRQTLGQGPEFLTYFQNEAQLEKSRLLSDRFSAERPKGSFSTLEIQRTEQGDSAMYLCASSPRTGNTEAFFGQGTRLTVV.

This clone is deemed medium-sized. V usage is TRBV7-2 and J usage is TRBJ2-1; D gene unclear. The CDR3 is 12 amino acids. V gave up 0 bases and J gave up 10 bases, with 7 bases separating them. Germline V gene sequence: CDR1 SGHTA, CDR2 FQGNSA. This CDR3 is CASSLASWEQFF. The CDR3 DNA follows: TGTGCCAGCAGCTTAGCCAGTTGGGAGCAGTTCTTC.

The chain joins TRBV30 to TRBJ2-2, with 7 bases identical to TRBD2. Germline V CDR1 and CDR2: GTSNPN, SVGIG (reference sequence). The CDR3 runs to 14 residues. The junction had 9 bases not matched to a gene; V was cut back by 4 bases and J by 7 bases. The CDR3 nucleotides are TGTGCCTGGAACTGGGGGGGGGATAACGGGGAGCTGTTTTTT. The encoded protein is CAWNWGGDNGELFF.

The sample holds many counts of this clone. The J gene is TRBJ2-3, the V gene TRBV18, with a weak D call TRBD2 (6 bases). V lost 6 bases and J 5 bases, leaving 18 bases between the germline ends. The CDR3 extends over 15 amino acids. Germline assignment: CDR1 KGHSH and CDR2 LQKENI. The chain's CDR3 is CASSTYGEAGDTQYF. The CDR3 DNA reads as TGTGCCAGCTCTACCTACGGGGAAGCGGGAGATACGCAGTATTTT.

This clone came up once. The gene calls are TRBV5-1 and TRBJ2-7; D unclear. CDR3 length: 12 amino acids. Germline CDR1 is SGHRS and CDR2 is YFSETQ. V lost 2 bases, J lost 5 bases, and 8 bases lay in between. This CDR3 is CASSFGGDEQYF. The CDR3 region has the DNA TGCGCCAGCAGCTTCGGTGGGGACGAGCAGTACTTC.

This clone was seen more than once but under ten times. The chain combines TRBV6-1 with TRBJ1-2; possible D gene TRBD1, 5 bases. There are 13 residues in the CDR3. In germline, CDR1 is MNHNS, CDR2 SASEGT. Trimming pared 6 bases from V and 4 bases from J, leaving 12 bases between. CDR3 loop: CASRTGTVYGYTF. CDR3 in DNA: TGTGCCAGCAGAACCGGGACGGTCTATGGCTACACCTTC.

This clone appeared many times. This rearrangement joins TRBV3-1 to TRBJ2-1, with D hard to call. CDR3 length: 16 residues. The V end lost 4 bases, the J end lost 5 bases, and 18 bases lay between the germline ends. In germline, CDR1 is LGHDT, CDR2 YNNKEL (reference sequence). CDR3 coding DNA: TGTGCCAGCAGCCTGGGCGGCCGGAGCTTCAACAATGAGCAGTTCTTC. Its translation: CASSLGGRSFNNEQFF.

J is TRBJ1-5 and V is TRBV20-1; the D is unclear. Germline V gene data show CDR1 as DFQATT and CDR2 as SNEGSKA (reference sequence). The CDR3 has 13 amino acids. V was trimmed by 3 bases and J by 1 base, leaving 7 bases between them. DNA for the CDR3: TGCAGTGCTAGGGACGGAAGCAATCAGCCCCAGCATTTT. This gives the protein CSARDGSNQPQHF.

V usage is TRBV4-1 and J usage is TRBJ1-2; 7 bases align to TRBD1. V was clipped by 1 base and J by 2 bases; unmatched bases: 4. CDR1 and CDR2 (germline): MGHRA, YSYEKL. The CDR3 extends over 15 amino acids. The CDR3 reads CASSQVSQGNYGYTF. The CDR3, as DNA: TGCGCCAGCAGCCAAGTCTCACAGGGGAACTATGGCTACACCTTC.

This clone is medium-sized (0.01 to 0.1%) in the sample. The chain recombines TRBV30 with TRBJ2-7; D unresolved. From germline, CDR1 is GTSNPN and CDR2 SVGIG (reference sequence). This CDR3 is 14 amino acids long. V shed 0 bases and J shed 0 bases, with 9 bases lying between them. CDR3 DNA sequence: TGTGCCTGGAGTGTACACGACCTCTCCTACGAGCAGTACTTC. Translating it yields CAWSVHDLSYEQYF.

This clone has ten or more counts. In nucleotides, the CDR3 is TGTGCCAGCAGTTTTATCGGCGGGACAGGGGAGGGAAAACTGTTTTTT. It yields the protein CASSFIGGTGEGKLFF. The chain combines TRBV27 with TRBJ1-4; 10 nucleotides align to TRBD1. Trimming cost V 3 bases and J 10 bases; bases outside gene matches: 11. This CDR3 comprises 16 residues. Germline CDR1 reads MNHEY; CDR2 reads SMNVEV (reference sequence).

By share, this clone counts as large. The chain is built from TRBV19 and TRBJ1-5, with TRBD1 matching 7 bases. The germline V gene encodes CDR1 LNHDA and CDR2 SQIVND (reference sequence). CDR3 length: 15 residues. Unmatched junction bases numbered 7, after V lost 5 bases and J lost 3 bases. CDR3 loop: CASSRTGDFNQPQHF. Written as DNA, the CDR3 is TGTGCCAGTAGTCGTACAGGGGATTTCAATCAGCCCCAGCATTTT.

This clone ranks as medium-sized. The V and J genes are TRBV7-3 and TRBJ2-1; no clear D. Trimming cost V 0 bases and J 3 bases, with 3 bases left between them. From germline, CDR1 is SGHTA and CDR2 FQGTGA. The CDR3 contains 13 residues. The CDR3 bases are TGTGCCAGCAGCTTAACTGGCTACAATGAGCAGTTCTTC. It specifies CASSLTGYNEQFF.

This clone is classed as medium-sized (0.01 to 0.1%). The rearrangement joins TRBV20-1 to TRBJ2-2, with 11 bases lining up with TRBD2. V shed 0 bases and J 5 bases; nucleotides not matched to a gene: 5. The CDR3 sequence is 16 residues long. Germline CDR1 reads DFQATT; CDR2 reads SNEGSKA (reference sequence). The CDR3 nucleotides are TGCAGTGCTAGAGATCGACTAGCGGGGTGGACCGGGGAGCTGTTTTTT. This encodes CSARDRLAGWTGELFF.

The CDR3 reads CASSPDRGGSYEQYF. In DNA, the CDR3 is TGTGCCAGCAGCCCGGACAGGGGGGGTTCCTACGAGCAGTACTTC. The V call is TRBV28, the J call TRBJ2-7; 10 nucleotides agree with TRBD1. The CDR3 has 15 amino acids. The V gene end was trimmed by 6 bases and the J gene end by 1 base; junction bases not matched to a gene: 6. Germline V gene lookup returns CDR1 MDHEN and CDR2 SYDVKM.

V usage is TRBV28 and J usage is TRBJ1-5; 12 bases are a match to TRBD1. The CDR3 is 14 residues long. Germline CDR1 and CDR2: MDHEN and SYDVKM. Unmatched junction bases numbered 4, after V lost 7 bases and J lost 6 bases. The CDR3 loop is CASTGTGGGQPQHF. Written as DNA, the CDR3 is TGTGCCAGCACAGGGACAGGGGGCGGTCAGCCCCAGCATTTT.